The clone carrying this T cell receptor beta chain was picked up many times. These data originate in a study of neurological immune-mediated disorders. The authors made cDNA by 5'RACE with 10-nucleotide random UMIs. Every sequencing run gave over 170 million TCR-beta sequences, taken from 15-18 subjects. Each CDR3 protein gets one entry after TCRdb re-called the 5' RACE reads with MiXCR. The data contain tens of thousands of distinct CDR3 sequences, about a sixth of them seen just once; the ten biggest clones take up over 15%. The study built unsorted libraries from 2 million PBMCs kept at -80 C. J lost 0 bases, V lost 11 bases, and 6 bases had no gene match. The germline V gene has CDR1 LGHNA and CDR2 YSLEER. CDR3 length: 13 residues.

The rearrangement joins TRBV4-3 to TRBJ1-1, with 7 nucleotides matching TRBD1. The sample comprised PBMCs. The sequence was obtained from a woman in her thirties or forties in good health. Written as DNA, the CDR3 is TGCGCCGGGGGGGACAGCTTGAACACTGAAGCTTTCTTT. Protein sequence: CAGGDSLNTEAFF.